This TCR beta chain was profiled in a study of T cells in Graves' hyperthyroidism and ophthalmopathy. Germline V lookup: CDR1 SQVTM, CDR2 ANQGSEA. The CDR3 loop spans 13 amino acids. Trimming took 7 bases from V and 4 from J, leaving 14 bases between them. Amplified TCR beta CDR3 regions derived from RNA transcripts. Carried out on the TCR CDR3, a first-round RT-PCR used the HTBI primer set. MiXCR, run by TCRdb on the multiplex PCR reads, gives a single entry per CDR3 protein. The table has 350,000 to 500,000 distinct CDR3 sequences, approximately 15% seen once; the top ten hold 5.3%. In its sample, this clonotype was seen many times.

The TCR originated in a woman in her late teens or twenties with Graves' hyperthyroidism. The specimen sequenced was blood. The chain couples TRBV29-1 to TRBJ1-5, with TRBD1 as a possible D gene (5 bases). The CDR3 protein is CSAADRQNQPQHF. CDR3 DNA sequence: TGCAGCGCGGCCGACAGACAGAATCAGCCCCAGCATTTT.